This entry describes one T cell receptor beta chain. Its antigen is still unknown. This sample was taken from a study of regulatory T cells in long-lasting Graves disease. Across the study: Persistence in Graves' disease denoted antithyroid drug use beyond 5 years alongside positive TSH receptor antibodies.

The germline gives CDR1 SGHRS, CDR2 YFSETQ. The length of the CDR3 is 15 residues. V was shortened by 2 bases and J by 6 bases, with 12 bases between the two germline ends. iRepertoire HTBI primers and Arm-PCR of CDR3 regions built TCR beta libraries. TCRdb re-called the multiplex PCR reads through MiXCR, storing one row per CDR3 protein. Counted here are 650,000 to 700,000 distinct CDR3 sequences, 30% occurring once; the ten biggest clones make up under 55%. Overall study findings and caveats: Sampling was limited to peripheral blood rather than thyroid tissue. Accuracy could have been hurt by small sample size.

The time point: persistent/refractory GD, antithyroid drugs over 5 years with positive TRAb. PBMC RNA served as the TCR library source. The chain joins TRBV5-1 to TRBJ1-6; perhaps TRBD1 as D (6 bases). The sequencing here drew on peripheral blood mononuclear cells (PBMCs), taken when the disease was refractory, from a patient treated with antithyroid drugs. This clonotype was obtained from a female donor with Graves disease. The CDR3 DNA sequence: TGCGCCAGCAGCTTCGGACAGCACTTTAATTCACCCCTCCACTTT. This codes for CASSFGQHFNSPLHF.